This T cell receptor beta chain was observed in a study of cytomegalovirus exposure and HLA in healthy donors. In this sample, this clone turned up a few times. The same CDR3 arises from other DNA sequences in this sample as well. 60 Vbeta and 13 Jbeta primers were used in PCR. Some clones are missing from TCRdb's copy, which holds only in-frame ones; the method was immunoSEQ multiplex PCR. The table has under 150,000 clones, 65% to 85% seen once. CDR1 and CDR2 (germline): GTSNPN, SVGIG (reference sequence). This CDR3 contains 13 residues. Losses at the gene ends were 2 bases for V and 4 bases for J; bases not matched to a gene: 4.

The rearrangement uses TRBV30 and TRBJ1-1; 7 bases agree with TRBD1. This TCR derives from a woman between 40 and 55 years old in good health and CMV-seronegative. The sequenced sample consisted of PBMCs. The CDR3, as DNA: TGTGCCTGGAGTCGACAGGGTGGCACTGAAGCTTTCTTT. Its translation is CAWSRQGGTEAFF.